This note documents a single T cell receptor (beta chain) sequence. Its antigen remains undetermined. No per-base quality is available; no much larger clone lies one base away. TCRbeta CDR3 regions were amplified from genomic DNA by means of the immunoSEQ Assay, a bias-controlled multiplex PCR. The original methods were these. The number of nucleated cells in each sample was estimated by amplification of reference gene primers within the assay. To quantify the absolute abundance of each unique TCRbeta CDR3 rearrangement, sequence reads were collapsed and filtered. For each sample, productive Simpson clonality was calculated as the square root of Simpson's diversity index over productive rearrangements. What TCRdb holds here is the immuneACCESS table cut down to in-frame rearrangements. Part of the clones is not present; checked against another copy, under half of the missing clones reflect an unresolved V gene, and the others are unexplained. V and J calls and clone size are copied from that table; D and trimming were computed from the DNA. Within this sample are some 150,000 clones, with 84% of them counted one time only. Clones ranked in the top ten supply approximately 10% of the sample.

This entry comes from a study of blood T cell repertoires in COVID-19 (dated by TCRdb to the early 2020s). Study-level background: Collaborator samples came from the United States, Italy and Spain and covered acute and convalescent phases of COVID-19. The repertoires were made available in a free public database intended to serve as a resource for research on the immune response to SARS-CoV-2. The prospective study material was composed of cDNA or gDNA derived from T cells, B-cell-depleted T cells, or PBMCs. Where available, HLA class I and class II types were obtained from metadata supplied by the sample provider rather than from assay-based typing. Samples came from the ongoing ImmuneRACE study (first 160 participants) plus 1,254 subjects from 6 global collaborators. The dataset comprised deeply sampled blood TCRbeta repertoires from subjects exposed to, actively infected with, or recovered from COVID-19. The sample metadata nearly always contained a de-identified subject ID, COVID-19 status, age in years and sex.

In the germline V gene, CDR1 corresponds to SGHTA and CDR2 to FQGNSA. The CDR3 goes from the cysteine to the phenylalanine over 15 residues. The read is trimmed to its CDR3 DNA, 45 bases read in frame from base 1. V is pruned by 5 bases and J by 2 bases, leaving 5 bases of the junction without a gene match. Paper-wide results and their limitations: Clinical and demographic metadata were provided uncurated, with the amount varying by source and participant.

Whole blood was collected in K2EDTA tubes by collaborating institutions according to the institutions' own protocols. For TCRbeta analysis, collaborators shipped samples in one of three forms: frozen whole blood, isolated PBMCs, or DNA extracted from either of those sample types. The sequencing input was peripheral blood. The rearrangement joined TRBV7-2 to TRBJ1-5, with 8 bases in between that match TRBD1. The TCR comes from a woman in her 50s with acute or convalescent COVID-19. The CDR3 is CASSPGGNGNQPQHF. The sequence in DNA is TGTGCCAGCAGCCCAGGGGGCAATGGCAATCAGCCCCAGCATTTT.